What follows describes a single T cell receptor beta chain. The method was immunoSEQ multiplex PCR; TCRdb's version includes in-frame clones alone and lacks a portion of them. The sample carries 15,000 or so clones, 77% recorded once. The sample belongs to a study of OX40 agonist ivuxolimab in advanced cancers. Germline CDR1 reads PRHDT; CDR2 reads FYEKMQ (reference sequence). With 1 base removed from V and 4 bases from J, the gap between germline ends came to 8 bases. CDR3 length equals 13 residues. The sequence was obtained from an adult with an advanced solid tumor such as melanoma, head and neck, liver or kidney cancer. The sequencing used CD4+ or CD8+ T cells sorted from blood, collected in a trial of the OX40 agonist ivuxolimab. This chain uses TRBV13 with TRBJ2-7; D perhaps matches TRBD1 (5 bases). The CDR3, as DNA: TGTGCCAGCAGCTTAGCGACAGCTTACGAGCAGTACTTC. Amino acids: CASSLATAYEQYF.